The 21 T cell receptor beta chains reported below all come from one sample, sequenced in a study of response to subunit inactivated influenza vaccine. TCRdb itself ran the RT-PCR reads through MiXCR, one entry per CDR3 protein. The sample lists some 800,000 distinct CDR3 sequences; approximately 22% were seen once. This sample comprised PBMCs from blood, obtained 4 to 6 days after vaccination. The receptor set was obtained from a man in his forties or fifties who received an inactivated influenza vaccine.

This clonotype was seen a few times. The V call is TRBV12-3 or TRBV12-4, the J call TRBJ1-2; D is perhaps TRBD1 (5 bases). Trimming took off 1 base at V and 8 bases at J, with 8 bases between the two ends. The CDR3 spans 12 residues. CDR3 nucleotides: TGTGCCAGCAGTTTAGATGGGGCAGGCTACACCTTC. It encodes CASSLDGAGYTF.

The chain is built from TRBV20-1 and TRBJ2-1; no definite D call. The V gene's germline CDR1 is DFQATT and CDR2 SNEGSKA (reference sequence). The V gene lost 2 bases and the J gene lost 6 bases, with 5 bases spanning the gap. This CDR3 region has 11 residues. CDR3 loop: CSARKFNEQFF. In DNA, the CDR3 is TGCAGTGCTAGAAAGTTCAATGAGCAGTTCTTC.

This clonotype was detected only a few times. V usage is TRBV11-2 and J usage is TRBJ2-3, with D tentatively TRBD1 (6 bases). The CDR3 covers 17 residues. V lost 0 bases and J lost 3, with 16 bases in between. CDR1 and CDR2 (germline): SGHAT, FQNNGV. The CDR3 coding sequence is TGTGCCAGCAGCTTAGACAGGGGATTACCTCCTACAGATACGCAGTATTTT. Its protein is CASSLDRGLPPTDTQYF.

This clonotype was found many times. V is TRBV24-1 and J is TRBJ2-5; TRBD2 matches 10 bases. This CDR3 has 17 residues. From germline, CDR1 is KGHDR and CDR2 SFDVKD. V lost 1 base to trimming and J lost 4 bases; unmatched junction nucleotides: 8. The CDR3 DNA is TGTGCCACCAGTGATTTAGTGGGGCTAGCGGGAGCAGAGACCCAGTACTTC. Translation: CATSDLVGLAGAETQYF.

V gene TRBV12-3 or TRBV12-4 combines with J gene TRBJ2-1; TRBD1 matches 9 bases. V was pared by 2 bases and J by 14 bases, with 7 bases of the junction left unmatched. CDR3 length equals 13 residues. CDR3 region: CASSLSSRDREFF. The CDR3 region has the DNA TGTGCCAGCAGTTTAAGTTCTCGGGACAGGGAGTTCTTC.

This chain links TRBV15 with TRBJ2-1; 9 bases agree with TRBD2. This CDR3 contains 17 residues. With 1 base clipped from V and 7 bases from J, the junction kept 11 bases outside the gene matches. The V gene's germline CDR1 is LNHNV and CDR2 YYDKDF (reference sequence). This CDR3 is CATSRGLGREGRNEQFF. The CDR3 nucleotides are TGTGCCACCAGCAGAGGCCTTGGGCGGGAGGGCCGTAATGAGCAGTTCTTC.

The chain is built from TRBV4-2 and TRBJ1-5; the D is unclear. Germline CDR1 LGHNA, CDR2 YNFKEQ. Trimming removed 0 bases from V and 2 bases from J, with 11 bases in between. CDR3 length: 16 residues. This chain's CDR3 is CASSQELRAGNQPQHF. The CDR3 DNA is TGTGCCAGCAGCCAAGAGTTGAGGGCTGGCAATCAGCCCCAGCATTTT.

This clonotype appeared many times. The rearrangement joins TRBV7-2 to TRBJ2-1; 8 bases fit TRBD2. CDR3 length: 15 residues. Trimming removed 3 bases from V and 0 bases from J; junction bases left unmatched: 1. CDR1 and CDR2 from the germline V gene are SGHTA and FQGNSA. CDR3 protein: CASSLSGSSYNEQFF. In DNA form, the CDR3 reads TGTGCCAGCAGCTTGAGCGGGAGCTCCTACAATGAGCAGTTCTTC. The whole variable domain, remainder taken from reference TRBV7-2 and TRBJ2-1, is GAGVSQSPSNKVTEKGKDVELRCDPISGHTALYWYRQSLGQGLEFLIYFQGNSAPDKSGLPSDRFSAERTGGSVSTLTIQRTQQEDSAVYLCASSLSGSSYNEQFFGPGTRLTVL.

This clonotype was recorded many times. The V gene is TRBV12-3 or TRBV12-4, the J gene TRBJ2-5, with 8 nucleotides matching TRBD1. The CDR3 is 14 residues long. V lost 3 bases and J lost 1; bases outside the gene matches: 1. Here the CDR3 DNA reads TGTGCCAGCAGTTTCGACAGGGGCCAAGAGACCCAGTACTTC. This codes for CASSFDRGQETQYF.

V and J are TRBV12-3 or TRBV12-4 and TRBJ1-6; 7 nucleotides match TRBD1. The CDR3 is 14 residues long. V shed 4 bases and J 10 bases; nucleotides not matched to a gene: 7. CDR3 region: CASSWGTDRSPLHF. The CDR3 DNA reads as TGTGCCAGCAGTTGGGGGACAGATCGATCACCCCTCCACTTT.

The CDR3 nucleotides read TGTGCCAGCAGCTTAGAGCGCGGCGGGCAGTTCTTC. It specifies CASSLERGGQFF. The rearrangement uses TRBV7-9 and TRBJ2-1, with unresolved D. This CDR3 comprises 12 residues. In germline, CDR1 is SEHNR, CDR2 FQNEAQ (reference sequence). Trimming stripped 1 base from V and 12 bases from J, with 10 bases between.

The genes are TRBV12-3 or TRBV12-4 and TRBJ1-2; D is uncertain. The ends were cut back, 6 bases at V and 8 bases at J, with 19 bases in the middle. This CDR3 spans 14 amino acids. CDR3: CASSLRGRRGGYTF. The CDR3 DNA sequence: TGTGCCAGCAGCCTCCGCGGCAGGCGAGGGGGCTACACCTTC.

This clonotype turned up a few times. The chain couples TRBV6-2 or TRBV6-3 to TRBJ1-4; no clear D gene. This CDR3 region has 13 residues. Germline V gene lookup returns CDR1 MNHEY and CDR2 SVGEGT. Trimming took off 2 bases at V and 8 bases at J, with 9 bases between the two ends. The CDR3 loop is CASSYDGNEKLFF. The CDR3 bases are TGTGCCAGCAGTTACGACGGTAACGAAAAACTGTTTTTT.

This sequence joins TRBV24-1 and TRBJ2-1; TRBD2 might be the D (6 bases). This CDR3 has 16 residues. With 4 bases removed from V and 10 bases from J, the gap between germline ends came to 22 bases. CDR1 KGHDR and CDR2 SFDVKD come from the germline V gene. Here the CDR3 DNA reads TGTGCCACCAGTGACGAAGACGGGACTGCCACCGGGGAGCAGTTCTTC. Its protein is CATSDEDGTATGEQFF.

This clonotype turned up a few times. J is TRBJ2-5 and V is TRBV20-1; the match to TRBD1 covers 8 bases. With 6 bases clipped from V and 5 bases from J, the junction kept 8 bases outside the gene matches. The CDR3 sequence is 13 residues long. Germline CDR1 DFQATT, CDR2 SNEGSKA (reference sequence). CDR3: CSASTGVKETQYF. The CDR3 region has the DNA TGCAGTGCCTCGACAGGGGTGAAGGAGACCCAGTACTTC.

The V gene is TRBV7-2, the J gene TRBJ2-4; D possibly corresponds to TRBD2 (7 bases). CDR1 SGHTA and CDR2 FQGNSA come from the germline V gene. This CDR3 has 12 residues. With 6 bases removed from V and 8 bases from J, the gap between germline ends came to 11 bases. The CDR3, as DNA: TGTGCCAGCAGGGGGGGGCCGGACATTCAGTACTTC. Translating it yields CASRGGPDIQYF.

In its sample, this clonotype was seen a few times. CDR3 protein: CASSSALSRLADYNEQFF. CDR3 in DNA: TGTGCCAGCAGCTCCGCTCTTTCAAGACTAGCGGACTACAATGAGCAGTTCTTC. The V call is TRBV7-7, the J call TRBJ2-1, with TRBD2 matching over 9 bases. J was trimmed by 3 bases and V by 4 bases; bases with no gene match: 13. There are 18 residues in the CDR3. Germline CDR1 SSHAT, CDR2 FNYEAQ (reference sequence).

This clonotype was counted many times. The CDR3 bases are TGCGCCAGCAGCTTACCGGGACTAGCAAACACCGGGGAGCTGTTTTTT. It codes for CASSLPGLANTGELFF. The rearrangement links TRBV5-1 to TRBJ2-2; 9 bases line up with TRBD2. CDR1 and CDR2 from the germline V gene are SGHRS and YFSETQ. The trim removed 2 bases at V and 2 bases at J, leaving 4 bases unmatched. The CDR3 extends over 16 amino acids.

This clonotype was counted a few times. The J gene is TRBJ1-1, the V gene TRBV12-3 or TRBV12-4; D uncertain. The CDR3 is 15 residues long. The V and J ends lost 2 bases and 4 bases respectively, with 14 bases between them. As DNA, the CDR3 is TGTGCCAGCAGTTTATCAGAATGGGGAGTCACTGAAGCTTTCTTT. Translating it yields CASSLSEWGVTEAFF.

This clonotype was seen only once. The DNA for the CDR3 is TGTGCCAGCGCAGGGACTAGCATCTACAATGAGCAGTTCTTC. Amino acids: CASAGTSIYNEQFF. The V and J genes are TRBV19 and TRBJ2-1, with 9 positions matching TRBD2. The germline gives CDR1 LNHDA, CDR2 SQIVND (reference sequence). This CDR3 contains 14 residues. The J segment lost 3 bases and the V segment lost 9 bases, leaving 6 bases of the junction unmatched.

V usage is TRBV4-3 and J usage is TRBJ2-1, with 7 bases aligning to TRBD2. The V gene end was trimmed by 3 bases and the J gene end by 6 bases; junction bases not matched to a gene: 8. The CDR3 loop spans 15 amino acids. Germline V gives CDR1 LGHNA, CDR2 YSLEER. CDR3 loop: CASSQLASGVNEQFF. In DNA form, the CDR3 reads TGCGCCAGCAGCCAGCTGGCAAGCGGGGTCAATGAGCAGTTCTTC.